This T cell receptor beta chain was obtained from a study of CD8 T cells in ankylosing spondylitis (dated by TCRdb to 2015 to 2018). Study-level background: To find TCR variants linked to disease, the study profiled T cell receptor beta repertoires in ankylosing spondylitis patients and healthy donors. Samples of peripheral blood were taken, and for ankylosing spondylitis patients, synovial fluid was collected as well. The full study cohort was made up of approximately 27 ankylosing spondylitis patients and 95 to 130 healthy donors.

Concerning this clonotype: The target of this receptor is not known. Per-nucleotide qualities are absent, and no much larger clonotype sits a single base away.

The cysteine opens and the phenylalanine closes a CDR3 of 15 amino acids. Kept here is only the CDR3 DNA, which spans 45 bases and is read in frame from base 1. The germline ends are 17 bases apart after V is trimmed by 6 bases and J by 4 bases. CDR1 and CDR2, per the germline V gene, are SNHLY and FYNNEI. The sequencer listed for this sample is Illumina HiSeq 2500. TCR beta libraries were prepared by quantitative 5'-RACE with molecular barcodes. Regarding the original processing steps: Disease-linked TCR variants were identified with a new computational method built on a probabilistic model of VDJ rearrangement. TCRdb cleaned the public reads at Q25 with fastp, built clones with MiXCR and kept in-frame beta chains. All rows with the same CDR3 protein become a single entry with the most common DNA and genes. TCRdb, rather than the study authors, made the V and J calls. This sample lists 150,000 to 200,000 distinct CDR3 sequences; around a sixth were detected once. Approximately 4.3% of the sample lies in the top ten.

The research as a whole found: Blood from ankylosing spondylitis patients appeared to be characterized by a TCR beta motif made up of under ten highly homologous amino acid variants. According to the report, matched synovial fluid samples from ankylosing spondylitis patients were significantly enriched for the disease-linked clones. A CD8+ phenotype was shown by the disease-linked clones, which were found at relatively low frequencies in peripheral blood. Some motif variants had previously been reported in the synovial fluid and blood of reactive arthritis patients, which suggests shared mechanisms of disease initiation.

The sequence links TRBV2 to TRBJ2-3; a tentative D call is TRBD1 (6 bases match). This receptor was obtained from a male donor aged 10-30 years with ankylosing spondylitis or in good health (not recorded which). Donor details come from another sample of the same person, matched by shared clones. Sequenced: blood, either unsorted or a sorted T cell fraction (not recorded which). The sequenced DNA: TGTGCCAGCAGGCCGGGACATCCCAAATCAGATACGCAGTATTTT. This encodes CASRPGHPKSDTQYF.